Sequencing of this T cell receptor (beta chain) was carried out in a study of post-analysis software for immune sequencing data. This clonotype was found a few times. Its antigen remains unknown. Whole-study results and caveats: Those samples that were prepared in the same batch co-clustered strongly by F measure. The study found TRBV5-6, TRBV5-1 and TRBV20-1 among roughly 5 TRBV segments more frequent in patients than controls.

V shed 4 bases, J shed 5 bases, and the junction held 9 bases outside the gene matches. The germline CDR1 and CDR2 sequences are SGHRS and YFSETQ. The CDR3 consists of 15 residues. The TCR beta cDNA libraries carried unique molecular identifiers. TCRdb reprocessed the PCR reads via MiXCR and lists one record per CDR3 protein. The repertoire holds about 540,000 distinct CDR3 sequences, about a third seen once, with under 7% in the top ten. V is TRBV5-1 and J is TRBJ2-3, with 8 bases aligning to TRBD2. This sequence was found in a girl aged 2-17 years with multiple sclerosis. The sample was blood. CDR3 loop: CASSVAGTRKDTQYF. The CDR3 DNA reads as TGCGCCAGCAGCGTAGCGGGGACCCGCAAAGATACGCAGTATTTT.